This T cell receptor beta chain appears in the sequencing data of a study of blood T cell repertoires in COVID-19. CDR3 length equals 13 residues. V was clipped by 4 bases and J by 0 bases, with 7 bases between them. Germline V gene data show CDR1 as MNHEY and CDR2 as SMNVEV (reference sequence). Sequenced by immunoSEQ multiplex PCR; TCRdb stores in-frame clones only, minus some. This table holds about 470,000 clones, approximately 90% found once. Sequencing used PBMCs or T cells enriched from blood (not recorded which). The sequence was collected from a young woman who had recovered from COVID-19. The chain recombines TRBV27 with TRBJ2-7; the D is unclear. The CDR3 coding sequence is TGTGCCAGCAGTTATACAAGCTCCTACGAGCAGTACTTC. Translation: CASSYTSSYEQYF.